These T cell receptor beta chains were read from a single sample in a study of post-analysis software for immune sequencing data. Each CDR3 protein gets one entry after TCRdb re-called the PCR reads with MiXCR. The sample holds approximately 770,000 distinct CDR3 sequences; about 43% are singletons and the top ten take approximately 4.4%. Sequences were obtained from blood. Every receptor here comes from a girl aged 10 to 17 with multiple sclerosis. Each CDR3 is given with its conserved first and last residue. The D gene is left open where the match is weak. Only some rows state a clone size, as once, few, many or a class for expanded clones.

d_gene,v_gene,j_gene,abundance,CDR3aa,CDR3nt
TRBD2,TRBV5-1,TRBJ2-3,.,CASSLSPLAGDTQYF,TGCGCCAGCAGCTTGTCACCATTAGCGGGAGATACGCAGTATTTT
.,TRBV28,TRBJ2-5,.,CASSPPGTQETQYF,TGTGCCAGCAGCCCTCCCGGGACACAAGAGACCCAGTACTTC
TRBD1,TRBV29-1,TRBJ2-1,.,CSVPGDRVIDEQFF,TGCAGCGTCCCTGGCGACAGGGTAATTGATGAGCAGTTCTTC
.,TRBV12-3/TRBV12-4,TRBJ2-1,once,CASSFGQGANNEQLF,.
TRBD1,TRBV12-3/TRBV12-4,TRBJ1-5,.,CASSLAQGGNQPQHF,TGTGCCAGCAGTTTAGCTCAGGGGGGCAATCAGCCCCAGCATTTT
.,TRBV18,TRBJ2-5,few,CASSTMQGSQETQYF,TGTGCCAGCTCAACAATGCAGGGGTCCCAAGAGACCCAGTACTTC
.,TRBV12-3/TRBV12-4,TRBJ2-5,.,CASSLTHAGQETQYF,TGTGCCAGCAGTCTAACGCATGCTGGGCAAGAGACCCAGTACTTC
.,TRBV3-1,TRBJ2-7,.,CASSQDLNSYEQYF,TGTGCCAGCAGCCAAGATTTGAATTCCTACGAGCAGTACTTC
TRBD2,TRBV5-6,TRBJ2-2,once,CASLAGGRTGELFF,TGTGCCAGCTTAGCGGGAGGACGCACCGGGGAGCTGTTTTTT
.,TRBV7-3,TRBJ1-1,.,CASSLNSGEAFF,TGTGCCAGCAGCTTAAATTCGGGGGAAGCTTTCTTT
TRBD1,TRBV28,TRBJ1-4,.,CASTQGGEEKLFF,TGTGCCAGCACCCAGGGGGGGGAGGAAAAACTGTTTTTT
.,TRBV7-2,TRBJ2-7,.,CASSPRFTGSGTYEQYF,TGTGCCAGCAGTCCAAGGTTTACAGGGAGTGGGACCTACGAGCAGTACTTC
.,TRBV18,TRBJ2-3,.,CASSPKEGSDDTDTQYF,TGTGCCAGCTCACCAAAGGAGGGCAGCGACGACACAGATACGCAGTATTTT
TRBD2,TRBV20-1,TRBJ2-5,few,CSARDLTPGLAARETQYF,TGCAGTGCTAGAGATCTGACTCCTGGCCTAGCGGCAAGAGAGACCCAGTACTTC
TRBD1,TRBV28,TRBJ2-7,few,CASSNRDSLSYEQYF,TGTGCCAGCAGTAACCGGGACAGTCTCTCCTACGAGCAGTACTTC
.,TRBV3-1,TRBJ2-4,.,CASSQAGAKNIQYF,TGTGCCAGCAGCCAAGCAGGTGCCAAAAACATTCAGTACTTC
TRBD1,TRBV12-3/TRBV12-4,TRBJ2-5,few,CASSPSGGEETQYF,TGTGCCAGCAGCCCCTCAGGGGGAGAGGAGACCCAGTACTTC
.,TRBV7-2,TRBJ1-6,.,CASSPPGARDSPLHF,TGTGCCAGCAGCCCCCCGGGGGCCCGGGATTCACCCCTCCACTTT
.,TRBV29-1,TRBJ2-1,few,CSVGGVGEGDEQFF,TGCAGCGTTGGTGGGGTGGGAGAGGGGGATGAGCAGTTCTTC
TRBD2,TRBV11-2,TRBJ2-7,.,CASSLDAAGGLYEQYF,TGTGCCAGCAGCCTCGACGCGGCGGGAGGGCTGTACGAGCAGTACTTC
.,TRBV7-9,TRBJ2-3,.,CASSFLGGDTQYF,TGTGCCAGCAGCTTCCTCGGGGGAGATACGCAGTATTTT
.,TRBV7-2,TRBJ2-5,once,CASSLSGAGPQETQYF,TGTGCCAGCAGCTTAAGCGGCGCAGGTCCCCAAGAGACCCAGTACTTC
TRBD1,TRBV6-5,TRBJ2-5,.,CASRGTGGEETQYF,TGTGCCAGCAGGGGGACAGGGGGAGAGGAGACCCAGTACTTC
.,TRBV11-2,TRBJ2-7,.,CASKVAQGAYNEQYF,TGTGCCAGCAAAGTGGCTCAGGGAGCCTACAATGAGCAGTACTTC
TRBD2,TRBV7-2,TRBJ2-7,few,CASSSLAGSREQYF,TGTGCCAGCAGCTCACTAGCGGGTTCGAGGGAGCAGTACTTC
.,TRBV18,TRBJ2-3,.,CASSPAGPDWTDTQYF,TGTGCCAGCTCACCAGCTGGGCCCGACTGGACAGATACGCAGTATTTT
TRBD1,TRBV5-5,TRBJ1-2,.,CASSPQGTPRPGYTF,TGTGCCAGCAGCCCACAGGGGACGCCGAGGCCTGGCTACACCTTC
.,TRBV29-1,TRBJ2-1,many,CSVTVGRLNEQFF,TGCAGCGTGACGGTGGGCCGGTTGAATGAGCAGTTCTTC
.,TRBV20-1,TRBJ1-4,.,CSARDQVGTNEKLFF,TGCAGTGCTAGAGATCAAGTGGGAACTAATGAAAAACTGTTTTTT
TRBD1,TRBV11-2,TRBJ2-7,.,CASSLDLGKTGAYEQYF,TGTGCCAGCAGCTTAGATCTCGGGAAGACAGGGGCCTACGAGCAGTACTTC
.,TRBV20-1,TRBJ1-1,few,CSARDWARGTEAFF,TGCAGTGCTAGAGATTGGGCCCGGGGCACTGAAGCTTTCTTT
TRBD2,TRBV20-1,TRBJ2-3,.,CSARVAGGRTDTQYF,TGCAGTGCTAGAGTAGCGGGAGGGAGAACAGATACGCAGTATTTT
.,TRBV4-1,TRBJ2-7,.,CASSQETDIPYEQYF,TGCGCCAGCAGCCAAGAGACAGATATACCCTACGAGCAGTACTTC
TRBD1,TRBV6-5,TRBJ2-3,.,CASSYSHGTGFPEKSNTQYF,TGTGCCAGCAGTTACTCTCATGGGACAGGGTTTCCGGAGAAGTCAAATACGCAGTATTTT
TRBD2,TRBV6-1,TRBJ2-1,.,CASSFWGGNEQFF,TGTGCCAGCAGCTTCTGGGGGGGCAATGAGCAGTTCTTC
.,TRBV9,TRBJ2-3,.,CASSVPFTDTQYF,TGTGCCAGCAGCGTACCCTTTACAGATACGCAGTATTTT
TRBD2,TRBV5-6,TRBJ2-1,.,CASRGEDVSGRAGYNEQFF,TGTGCCAGCAGGGGGGAAGACGTTAGCGGGAGGGCCGGCTACAATGAGCAGTTCTTC
TRBD1,TRBV2,TRBJ2-1,.,CASSEGTGHNEQFF,TGTGCCAGCAGTGAAGGGACAGGACACAATGAGCAGTTCTTC
TRBD2,TRBV6-5,TRBJ2-4,.,CASSPGLAYQRVQYF,TGTGCCAGCAGTCCCGGACTAGCGTACCAGAGGGTGCAGTACTTC
TRBD2,TRBV20-1,TRBJ2-5,.,CSARDQRGRGRGGETQYF,TGCAGTGCTAGAGATCAGCGGGGGCGAGGGCGCGGGGGCGAGACCCAGTACTTC
.,TRBV27,TRBJ2-5,few,CASGALRGAETQYF,TGTGCCAGCGGCGCCCTAAGGGGGGCAGAGACCCAGTACTTC
.,TRBV5-1,TRBJ1-4,.,CASSLWGRTNEKLFF,TGCGCCAGCAGCTTGTGGGGGCGGACTAATGAAAAACTGTTTTTT
.,TRBV6-5,TRBJ2-5,few,CASSQGGEETQYF,TGTGCCAGCAGTCAAGGGGGGGAGGAGACCCAGTACTTC
.,TRBV7-2,TRBJ1-2,.,CASSAIWDYGYTF,TGTGCCAGCAGCGCCATTTGGGACTATGGCTACACCTTC
TRBD1,TRBV28,TRBJ1-2,.,CASSPASQTGRDGYTF,TGTGCCAGCAGTCCAGCTTCTCAGACAGGGAGGGATGGCTACACCTTC
TRBD1,TRBV15,TRBJ1-6,.,CATSLDRVNSPLHF,TGTGCCACCAGCCTCGACAGGGTGAATTCACCCCTCCACTTT
TRBD1,TRBV7-9,TRBJ1-4,.,CASSFRDSRKYLATNEKLFF,TGTGCCAGCAGCTTCAGGGACAGCCGTAAATACCTTGCAACTAATGAAAAACTGTTTTTT
.,TRBV15,TRBJ2-5,.,CATSHSTVPQETQYF,TGTGCCACCTCACACAGCACAGTGCCCCAAGAGACCCAGTACTTC
TRBD1,TRBV12-3/TRBV12-4,TRBJ2-7,few,CASSAGDRDIPYEQYF,TGTGCCAGCAGTGCCGGCGACAGGGATATCCCCTACGAGCAGTACTTC
.,TRBV12-3/TRBV12-4,TRBJ1-5,.,CASSFGGRNQPQHF,TGTGCCAGCAGTTTTGGTGGGCGCAATCAGCCCCAGCATTTT
.,TRBV29-1,TRBJ1-1,few,CSVDSTTEAFF,TGCAGCGTTGACAGTACCACTGAAGCTTTCTTT
TRBD2,TRBV12-3/TRBV12-4,TRBJ2-7,few,CASRLLAGASEQYF,TGTGCCAGCAGGTTGCTAGCGGGAGCATCCGAGCAGTACTTC
TRBD2,TRBV20-1,TRBJ2-1,few,CSARSGNLYNEQFF,TGCAGTGCCCGTAGCGGGAACCTCTACAATGAGCAGTTCTTC
.,TRBV5-1,TRBJ2-1,.,CASSPPGQLNEQFF,TGCGCCAGCAGCCCCCCGGGACAACTTAATGAGCAGTTCTTC